This T cell receptor beta chain was observed in a study of blood T cell repertoires in COVID-19. About the research overall: Sample material is recorded as cDNA or gDNA derived from T cells, B-cell-depleted T cells, or PBMCs.

The CDR3 length is 13 residues. Germline CDR1 reads SGHTA; CDR2 reads FQGNSA. Trimming took off 1 base at V and 10 bases at J, with 8 bases between the two ends. Patients at the Seattle site were enrolled during active infection and followed longitudinally. Per the original methods: The assay estimated nucleated cells by amplifying reference gene primers. Sequencing used immunoSEQ multiplex PCR; TCRdb keeps in-frame clones, though not all of them. The V and J calls and clone size were taken over from that table, and D and trimming were inferred from the DNA. The data show 330,000 or so clones, about 87% seen once.

This TCR was recovered from a man between 25 and 39 years old with COVID-19, enrolled during active disease. J is TRBJ1-6 and V is TRBV7-2; no clear D. Material for sequencing was peripheral blood. CDR3 coding DNA: TGTGCCAGCAGCTTAGAACCCAGATCACCCCTCCACTTT. Its protein is CASSLEPRSPLHF.